This record covers a single T cell receptor beta chain. This sample is part of a study of T cells in Graves' hyperthyroidism and ophthalmopathy. Study background: Peripheral blood collection took place at initial diagnosis, before any treatment.

Researchers took RNA transcripts and amplified the TCR beta CDR3 regions from them. The study used the HTBI primer set for a first-round RT-PCR of the TCR CDR3. MiXCR was run by TCRdb on the multiplex PCR reads, yielding one entry per CDR3 protein. The repertoire consists of about 160,000 distinct CDR3 sequences, with just under 9.5% occurring once and the leading ten covering around 20%. Hyperthyroidism patients were newly diagnosed, had disease duration under 2 months, and were aged 18 to 65 years. Investigators excluded patients with uncontrolled infection, other autoimmune disease, pregnancy or lactation. The diagnostic basis comprised clinical symptoms, serum thyroxine and TRAb, thyroid ultrasound and orbital computed tomography. Germline V gene lookup returns CDR1 MNHEY and CDR2 SVGAGI. The ends were cut back, 2 bases at V and 6 bases at J, with 8 bases in the middle. This CDR3 has 13 residues.

The V gene is TRBV6-5, the J gene TRBJ2-1, with a tentative D call TRBD1 (6 bases). The source is a woman between 18 and 30 years old with Graves' hyperthyroidism that later progressed to Graves' ophthalmopathy. The sample was blood. The CDR3 nucleotides are TGTGCCAGCAGTTACGGGACAATCAATGAGCAGTTCTTC. The encoded protein is CASSYGTINEQFF.